This is a list of T cell receptor beta chains from one sample in a study of cytomegalovirus exposure and HLA in healthy donors. This table comes from immunoSEQ multiplex PCR, and its TCRdb copy is limited to in-frame clones, with some not included. The sample holds around 150,000 clones, 89% seen once. Sequencing was done on a sample of PBMCs. These receptors all come from a man in his late teens or twenties in good health and CMV-seropositive. The CDR3 runs from the conserved cysteine through the conserved F or W. The order of the fields is CDR3 protein, J gene, V gene.

cdr3_aa: CASSQDRGLGNEQFF
j_call: TRBJ2-1
v_call: TRBV4-1

cdr3_aa: CASSSHNLRDISYEQYF
j_call: TRBJ2-7
v_call: TRBV7-2

cdr3_aa: CASSMAYGYTF
j_call: TRBJ1-2
v_call: TRBV19

cdr3_aa: CASSYTQAGVSREQYF
j_call: TRBJ2-7
v_call: TRBV6-5

cdr3_aa: CASSPDRESGNTIYF
j_call: TRBJ1-3
v_call: TRBV9

cdr3_aa: CASSFTGGATDTQYF
j_call: TRBJ2-3
v_call: TRBV7-9

cdr3_aa: CASSESDSRSSYNSPLHF
j_call: TRBJ1-6
v_call: TRBV25-1

cdr3_aa: CASSQPRSGAKIILTSTDTQYF
j_call: TRBJ2-3
v_call: TRBV4-1

cdr3_aa: CASSPGTFEETQYF
j_call: TRBJ2-5
v_call: TRBV5-1

cdr3_aa: CASSIRQIVPLAGAWYEQYF
j_call: TRBJ2-7
v_call: TRBV28

cdr3_aa: CASRGGSTDTQYF
j_call: TRBJ2-3
v_call: TRBV7-3

cdr3_aa: CATSKTGAHEQYF
j_call: TRBJ2-7
v_call: TRBV15

cdr3_aa: CASSPLKGEAFF
j_call: TRBJ1-1
v_call: TRBV18

cdr3_aa: CASRTRDTGTGWYEQYF
j_call: TRBJ2-7
v_call: TRBV28

cdr3_aa: CASSFLADPGTDTQYF
j_call: TRBJ2-3
v_call: TRBV6-5

cdr3_aa: CASSQDPQDTEAFF
j_call: TRBJ1-1
v_call: TRBV4-2

cdr3_aa: CASSTSSGSGNEQFF
j_call: TRBJ2-1
v_call: TRBV11-2

cdr3_aa: CASSVLGGSAADTQYF
j_call: TRBJ2-3
v_call: TRBV9

cdr3_aa: CASSPGGVGANVLTF
j_call: TRBJ2-6
v_call: TRBV7-7

cdr3_aa: CASSLARDSFNTEAFF
j_call: TRBJ1-1
v_call: TRBV7-9

cdr3_aa: CASSPSGQGDEQFF
j_call: TRBJ2-1
v_call: TRBV2

cdr3_aa: CASSIPGQQETQYF
j_call: TRBJ2-5
v_call: TRBV19

cdr3_aa: CASRHLAGVSNEQFF
j_call: TRBJ2-1
v_call: TRBV27

cdr3_aa: CASKNTGGNTIYF
j_call: TRBJ1-3
v_call: TRBV28

cdr3_aa: CSGEGRELGEAFF
j_call: TRBJ1-1
v_call: TRBV29-1

cdr3_aa: CASSPRDTDEQFF
j_call: TRBJ2-1
v_call: TRBV6-6

cdr3_aa: CSVESSENSYNEQFF
j_call: TRBJ2-1
v_call: TRBV29-1

cdr3_aa: CASSWYSSYNEQFF
j_call: TRBJ2-1
v_call: TRBV28